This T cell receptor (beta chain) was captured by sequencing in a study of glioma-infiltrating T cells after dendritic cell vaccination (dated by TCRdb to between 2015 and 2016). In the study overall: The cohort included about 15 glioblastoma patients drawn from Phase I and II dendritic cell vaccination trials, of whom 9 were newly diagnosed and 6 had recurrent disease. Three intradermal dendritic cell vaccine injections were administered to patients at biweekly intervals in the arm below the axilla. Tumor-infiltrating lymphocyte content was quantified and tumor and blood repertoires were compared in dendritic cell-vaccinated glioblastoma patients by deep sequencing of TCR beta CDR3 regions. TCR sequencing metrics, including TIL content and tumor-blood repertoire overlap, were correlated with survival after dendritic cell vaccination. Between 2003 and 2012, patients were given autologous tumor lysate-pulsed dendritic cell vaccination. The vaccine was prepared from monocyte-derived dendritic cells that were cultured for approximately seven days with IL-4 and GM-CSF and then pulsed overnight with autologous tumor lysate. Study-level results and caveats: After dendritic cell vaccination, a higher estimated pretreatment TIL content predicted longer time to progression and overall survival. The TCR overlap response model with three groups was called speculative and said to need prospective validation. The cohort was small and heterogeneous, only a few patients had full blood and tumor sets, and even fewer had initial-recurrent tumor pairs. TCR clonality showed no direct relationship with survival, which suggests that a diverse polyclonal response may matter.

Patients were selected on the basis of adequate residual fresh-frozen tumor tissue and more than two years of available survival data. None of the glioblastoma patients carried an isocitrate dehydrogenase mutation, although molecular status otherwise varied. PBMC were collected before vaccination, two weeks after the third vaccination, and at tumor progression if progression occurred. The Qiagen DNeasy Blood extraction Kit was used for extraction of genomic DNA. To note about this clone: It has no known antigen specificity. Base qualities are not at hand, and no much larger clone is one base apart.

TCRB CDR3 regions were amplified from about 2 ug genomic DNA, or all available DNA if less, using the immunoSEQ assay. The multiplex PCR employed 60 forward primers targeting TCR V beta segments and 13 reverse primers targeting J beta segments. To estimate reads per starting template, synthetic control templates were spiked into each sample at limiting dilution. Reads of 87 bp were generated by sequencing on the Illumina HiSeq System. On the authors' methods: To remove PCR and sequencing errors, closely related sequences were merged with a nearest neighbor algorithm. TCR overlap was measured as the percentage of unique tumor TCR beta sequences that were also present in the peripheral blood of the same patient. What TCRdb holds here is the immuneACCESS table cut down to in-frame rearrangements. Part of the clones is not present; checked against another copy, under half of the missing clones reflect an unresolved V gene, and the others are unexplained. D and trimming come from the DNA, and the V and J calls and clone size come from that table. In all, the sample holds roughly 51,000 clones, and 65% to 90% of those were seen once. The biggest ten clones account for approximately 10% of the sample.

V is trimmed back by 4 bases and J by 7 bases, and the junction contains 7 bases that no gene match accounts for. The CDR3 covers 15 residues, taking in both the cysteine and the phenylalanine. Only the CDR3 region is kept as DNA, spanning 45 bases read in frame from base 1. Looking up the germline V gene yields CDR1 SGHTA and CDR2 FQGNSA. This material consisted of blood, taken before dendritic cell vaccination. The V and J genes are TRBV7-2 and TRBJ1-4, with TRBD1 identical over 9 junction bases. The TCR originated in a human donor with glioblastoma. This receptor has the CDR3 CASSSKTGGGEKLFF. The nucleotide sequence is TGTGCCAGCAGCTCGAAGACAGGGGGTGGTGAAAAACTGTTTTTT.